This T cell receptor (beta chain) was recorded in a study of PD-L1 blockade in urothelial cancer. Turning to the study itself: It was at some point between 2014 and 2016 that patients started atezolizumab at 1,200 mg intravenously every 3 weeks.

Some clones are missing from TCRdb's copy, which holds only in-frame ones; the method was immunoSEQ multiplex PCR. The repertoire holds about 95,000 clones, with 80% to 90% as singletons. As for time point: pretreatment peripheral blood. The V and J ends lost 2 bases and 5 bases, in that order; junction bases with no gene match: 5. CDR1 SGDLS and CDR2 YYNGEE come from the germline V gene. The CDR3 has 15 amino acids. The source was PBMCs, collected around atezolizumab (anti-PD-L1) treatment. This clonotype originated in a man between 60 and 75 years old with urothelial cancer. The genes are TRBV9 and TRBJ2-3; TRBD2 matches at 10 bases. The CDR3, as DNA: TGTGCCAGCAGCGTTAGCGGGGGGTTTGTAGATACGCAGTATTTT. Its protein is CASSVSGGFVDTQYF.